Below, 29 T cell receptor beta chains from the same sample are listed, as sequenced in a study of shared clonotypes between healthy human individuals. Naive CD8 cells were CD45RO-negative, positively selected for CCR7, excluding terminally differentiated effector memory CD45RA+ cells. Repertoires were generated with immunoSEQ multiplex PCR, while TCRdb's copy carries only in-frame clones and drops some. The sample gives hundreds of thousands of clones, 92% of which show up once; 24% is in the top ten. Sequencing was carried out using naive CD8+ T cells sorted from blood. The receptor set was obtained from a man aged 25-45 years in good health.

With regard to this clone: At the DNA level, this CDR3 is encoded by other sequences in the same sample as well. CDR3 sequence: CASSIDRSNQPQHF. CDR3 coding DNA: TGTGCCAGTAGTATCGACCGAAGCAATCAGCCCCAGCATTTT. The rearrangement uses TRBV19 and TRBJ1-5; no firm D call. V gave up 3 bases and J gave up 1 base, with 7 bases separating them. Germline-derived CDR1 and CDR2 are LNHDA and SQIVND (reference sequence). The CDR3 extends over 14 amino acids.

The chain links TRBV27 to TRBJ1-5; D remains ambiguous. The CDR3 covers 11 residues. The germline V gene has CDR1 MNHEY and CDR2 SMNVEV (reference sequence). Trimming left V 8 bases short and J 5 bases short, with 7 bases between. The CDR3 is CASGVYQPQHF. CDR3 DNA: TGTGCCAGCGGAGTATATCAGCCCCAGCATTTT.

The chain joins TRBV19 to TRBJ2-7, with 7 nucleotides matching TRBD1. Trimming cost V 3 bases and J 1 base; bases outside gene matches: 6. The V gene's germline CDR1 is LNHDA and CDR2 SQIVND (reference sequence). There are 15 residues in the CDR3. The CDR3 nucleotides are TGTGCCAGTAGTATTGGACAGGAAAGGTCCTACGAGCAGTACTTC. Protein product: CASSIGQERSYEQYF.

The gene calls are TRBV14 and TRBJ2-1; 11 bases match TRBD2. Per germline, CDR1 SGHDN and CDR2 FVKESK. This CDR3 spans 19 amino acids. The V and J ends lost 0 bases and 4 bases, in that order; junction bases with no gene match: 11. CDR3 loop: CASSQEGSIAGGPYNEQFF. The CDR3 DNA is TGTGCCAGCAGCCAAGAAGGCTCCATAGCGGGAGGGCCTTACAATGAGCAGTTCTTC.

The chain has TRBV11-1 and TRBJ2-1, with a weak D call TRBD2 (7 bases). The germline V and J ends were trimmed by 5 bases and 5 bases, with 19 bases remaining between them. Germline V gene sequence: CDR1 SGHAT, CDR2 FQDESV (reference sequence). This CDR3 region has 16 residues. The CDR3: CASSPGGLVKNNEQFF. The CDR3 DNA follows: TGTGCCAGCAGCCCCGGGGGGCTAGTCAAAAACAATGAGCAGTTCTTC.

The chain combines TRBV14 with TRBJ2-7; 10 bases agree with TRBD2. V was clipped by 4 bases and J by 1 base; unmatched bases: 25. This CDR3 spans 22 amino acids. CDR1 SGHDN and CDR2 FVKESK come from the germline V gene. The CDR3 is CASSLRLSGETSGPHSSYEQYF. Written as DNA, the CDR3 is TGTGCCAGCAGCCTACGACTTTCTGGGGAGACTAGCGGGCCCCACTCATCCTACGAGCAGTACTTC.

The chain has TRBV7-6 and TRBJ2-2, with D perhaps TRBD2 (6 bases). CDR3 length: 13 residues. From germline, CDR1 is SGHVS and CDR2 FNYEAQ. The V end was cut by 5 bases, the J end by 6 bases, with 10 bases between. The CDR3 is CASSLGLSGELFF. In nucleotides, the CDR3 is TGTGCCAGCAGCCTAGGACTATCCGGGGAGCTGTTTTTT.

The gene calls are TRBV28 and TRBJ2-2, with D perhaps TRBD1 (5 bases). This CDR3 region has 14 residues. Germline CDR1 MDHEN, CDR2 SYDVKM. The V end was cut by 5 bases, the J end by 6 bases, with 13 bases between. For the CDR3, the DNA is TGTGCCAGCAGTCCGATTACAGGAGCCGGGGAGCTGTTTTTT. Amino acids: CASSPITGAGELFF.

The chain uses TRBV7-9 and TRBJ2-1, with 7 bases aligning to TRBD2. The CDR3 extends over 15 amino acids. The trim removed 5 bases at V and 8 bases at J, leaving 12 bases unmatched. The germline V gene has CDR1 SEHNR and CDR2 FQNEAQ (reference sequence). This CDR3 is CASSPLAVPWDEQFF. As DNA, the CDR3 is TGTGCCAGCAGCCCCCTAGCGGTACCGTGGGATGAGCAGTTCTTC. Filled out from reference TRBV7-9 and TRBJ2-1, the complete variable domain reads DTGVSQNPRHKITKRGQNVTFRCDPISEHNRLYWYRQTLGQGPEFLTYFQNEAQLEKSRLLSDRFSAERPKGSFSTLEIQRTEQGDSAMYLCASSPLAVPWDEQFFGPGTRLTVL.

V usage is TRBV7-2 and J usage is TRBJ2-5, with TRBD1 as a possible D gene (5 bases). Germline V lookup: CDR1 SGHTA, CDR2 FQGNSA. Trimming stripped 2 bases from V and 2 bases from J, with 6 bases between. The CDR3 totals 13 residues. CDR3 in amino acids: CASSLRTQETQYF. CDR3 in DNA: TGTGCCAGCAGCTTAAGGACACAAGAGACCCAGTACTTC.

The J gene is TRBJ1-3, the V gene TRBV7-2, with 11 bases identical to TRBD1. Germline CDR1 is SGHTA and CDR2 is FQGNSA. This CDR3 comprises 17 residues. V was clipped by 1 base and J by 3 bases; unmatched bases: 5. For the CDR3, the DNA is TGTGCCAGCAGCTTAGACCGGGACAGGGGGTATGGAAACACCATATATTTT. Its protein product is CASSLDRDRGYGNTIYF.

The V call is TRBV6-5, the J call TRBJ2-7; possibly TRBD2 for D (6 bases). V gave up 5 bases and J gave up 0 bases, with 11 bases separating them. This CDR3 spans 14 amino acids. Germline-derived CDR1 and CDR2 are MNHEY and SVGAGI. In DNA form, the CDR3 reads TGTGCCAGCAGTACCCTCGGGAGCTCCTACGAGCAGTACTTC. Amino acid sequence: CASSTLGSSYEQYF.

The rearrangement uses TRBV11-2 and TRBJ2-1; D gene ambiguous. The CDR3 runs 15 residues. The V and J ends lost 0 bases and 3 bases respectively, with 9 bases between them. CDR1 SGHAT and CDR2 FQNNGV come from the germline V gene. The CDR3 DNA is TGTGCCAGCAGCTTAGATCCGGACGGCTACAATGAGCAGTTCTTC. It encodes CASSLDPDGYNEQFF.

The chain has TRBV7-9 and TRBJ2-4, with TRBD2 as a possible D gene (6 bases). The CDR3 loop spans 18 amino acids. Looked up from germline, CDR1 is SEHNR and CDR2 is FQNEAQ (reference sequence). The V end lost 1 base, the J end lost 0 bases, and 16 bases lay between the germline ends. CDR3 protein: CASSLDGGRTGAKNIQYF. CDR3 coding DNA: TGTGCCAGCAGCTTAGACGGGGGACGCACGGGAGCCAAAAACATTCAGTACTTC.

This rearrangement joins TRBV2 to TRBJ2-7, with 9 bases lining up with TRBD2. Germline-derived CDR1 and CDR2 are SNHLY and FYNNEI. The CDR3 length is 14 residues. The CDR3, as DNA: TGTGCTCCGGGAGGGGGGACTAGCCTCAACGAGCAGTACTTC. As protein: CAPGGGTSLNEQYF.

The chain uses TRBV5-6 and TRBJ1-1; tentatively, D is TRBD1 (5 bases). The CDR3 consists of 15 residues. The germline V gene encodes CDR1 SGHDT and CDR2 YYEEEE. V lost 0 bases to trimming and J lost 3 bases, with 12 bases between them. CDR3 sequence: CASSLGPGLHTEAFF. For the CDR3, the DNA is TGTGCCAGCAGCTTGGGACCAGGGTTGCACACTGAAGCTTTCTTT.

The chain uses TRBV5-5 and TRBJ2-2; 12 bases are a match to TRBD1. Per the germline V gene, CDR1 is SGHKS and CDR2 is YYEKEE (reference sequence). The junction had 9 bases not matched to a gene; V was cut back by 3 bases and J by 6 bases. The CDR3 covers 17 residues. The CDR3 nucleotides are TGTGCCAGCAGCTGGCCGGGGACAGGGGGCGCCCCCGGGGAGCTGTTTTTT. It translates to CASSWPGTGGAPGELFF.

The chain employs TRBV28 and TRBJ1-2, with D possibly being TRBD1 (6 bases). The CDR3 length is 15 residues. Germline CDR1 reads MDHEN; CDR2 reads SYDVKM. V was cut by 5 bases and J by 7 bases, with 20 bases left in between. CDR3 region: CASSRLPGTGFGYTF. CDR3 in DNA: TGTGCCAGCAGTCGCCTCCCCGGCACAGGGTTTGGCTACACCTTC.

The V and J genes are TRBV10-1 and TRBJ2-5, with TRBD2 matching 7 bases. This CDR3 has 15 amino acids. The trim removed 6 bases at V and 5 bases at J, leaving 12 bases unmatched. In germline, CDR1 is WNHNN, CDR2 SYGVQD (reference sequence). The CDR3 is CASSVLGEGMETQYF. In DNA form, the CDR3 reads TGCGCCAGCAGCGTTCTTGGGGAGGGTATGGAGACCCAGTACTTC.

The chain has TRBV5-1 and TRBJ2-2; possibly TRBD2 for D (6 bases). This CDR3 spans 18 amino acids. The V and J ends lost 4 bases and 4 bases respectively, with 23 bases between them. Germline values: CDR1 SGHRS, CDR2 YFSETQ. The CDR3 spells CASSPGGAVTNFTGELFF. CDR3 bases: TGCGCCAGCAGCCCGGGCGGGGCGGTAACGAACTTCACCGGGGAGCTGTTTTTT.

About this clone: Additional DNA sequences in this sample encode the identical CDR3. The chain has TRBV27 and TRBJ2-7; D remains ambiguous. CDR3 length: 13 amino acids. CDR1 and CDR2 (germline): MNHEY, SMNVEV (reference sequence). V dropped 8 bases and J dropped 0 bases, with 11 bases sitting between them. The CDR3, as DNA: TGTGCCAGCGGCACTCTGAGCTCCTACGAGCAGTACTTC. Protein: CASGTLSSYEQYF.

The J gene is TRBJ2-4, the V gene TRBV6-5; tentatively, D is TRBD1 (6 bases). Germline V gene data show CDR1 as MNHEY and CDR2 as SVGAGI. The CDR3 sequence is 13 residues long. The germline V and J ends were trimmed by 6 bases and 15 bases, with 21 bases remaining between them. Here the CDR3 DNA reads TGTGCCAGCAGCTCGGACAGATCGGTAAGTAGGTACTTC. The encoded protein is CASSSDRSVSRYF.

The V call is TRBV7-3, the J call TRBJ2-3; no clear D gene. Germline CDR1 SGHTA, CDR2 FQGTGA. V gave up 2 bases and J gave up 3 bases, with 12 bases separating them. This CDR3 comprises 15 residues. The CDR3: CASSLAGDGTDTQYF. CDR3 coding DNA: TGTGCCAGCAGCTTAGCAGGAGATGGGACAGATACGCAGTATTTT.

CDR3 in amino acids: CASSVDGLVYEQYF. In nucleotides, the CDR3 is TGTGCCAGCAGCGTAGACGGACTTGTCTACGAGCAGTACTTC. This rearrangement joins TRBV9 to TRBJ2-7, with a possible D match to TRBD2 (5 bases). Looked up from germline, CDR1 is SGDLS and CDR2 is YYNGEE. Trimming stripped 0 bases from V and 3 bases from J, with 10 bases between. The CDR3 runs 14 residues.

The chain carries TRBV7-9 and TRBJ2-1; a weak D match, TRBD2 (5 bases). This CDR3 has 17 residues. Trimming took 5 bases from V and 2 from J, leaving 19 bases between them. Looked up from germline, CDR1 is SEHNR and CDR2 is FQNEAQ (reference sequence). The CDR3 protein is CASSTRPKAGAYNEQFF. The CDR3 DNA is TGTGCCAGCAGCACAAGACCCAAAGCCGGGGCCTACAATGAGCAGTTCTTC.

The gene calls are TRBV4-3 and TRBJ2-1, with a possible D match to TRBD2 (6 bases). CDR3 size: 16 residues. V lost 0 bases, J lost 5 bases, and 14 bases lay in between. Germline V lookup: CDR1 LGHNA, CDR2 YSLEER. The CDR3 region is CASSQDLWGGNNEQFF. CDR3 DNA: TGCGCCAGCAGCCAAGATCTCTGGGGAGGAAACAATGAGCAGTTCTTC.

This clone was counted only a few times. This sequence joins TRBV10-3 and TRBJ2-7; tentative D call: TRBD1 (6 bases). V lost 3 bases and J lost 3, with 12 bases in between. Germline CDR1 and CDR2: ENHRY and SYGVKD. This CDR3 comprises 14 residues. This CDR3 is CAISDLGTLYEQYF. As DNA, the CDR3 is TGTGCCATCAGTGACCTCGGGACACTCTACGAGCAGTACTTC.

The J gene is TRBJ2-7, the V gene TRBV29-1; 8 positions agree with TRBD2. Germline V gene sequence: CDR1 SQVTM, CDR2 ANQGSEA. With V trimmed by 3 bases and J by 5 bases, 12 bases remained unmatched. The CDR3 totals 15 residues. CDR3 DNA sequence: TGCAGCGTTGAGGGTCTAGCGGGCAGGAGGGACGAGCAGTACTTC. Translating gives CSVEGLAGRRDEQYF.

The chain recombines TRBV5-6 with TRBJ2-7, with TRBD1 matching over 11 bases. Germline lookup yields CDR1 SGHDT and CDR2 YYEEEE. The trim removed 2 bases at V and 4 bases at J, leaving 5 bases unmatched. The CDR3 is made up of 15 amino acids. CDR3 coding DNA: TGTGCCAGCAGCTTCGGGACAGGGGGAGGGTACGAGCAGTACTTC. Encoded protein: CASSFGTGGGYEQYF.